This entry lists 3 T cell receptor beta chains sequenced from one sample in a study of T cell repertoires in cytomegalovirus infection (dated by TCRdb to about 2019). The treatment or condition label on this specimen signifies: in vitro stimulation with specific CMV peptide epitopes to enrich CMV-specific T cells. The antigens for these receptors are not known. The run used an Illumina HiSeq 1500. TCRdb reran the public reads through fastp at Q25 and MiXCR, keeping productive beta chains. Rows with one shared CDR3 protein collapse into an entry with the most common genes and DNA. Here the sample has roughly 800,000 distinct CDR3 sequences; 29% occur a single time. Together, the top ten hold around 13% of the sample. Specimen: cultured CD8+ T cells from PBMCs, collected from culture after CMV antigen stimulation. The receptors shown here come from a human donor in good health (CMV status not recorded). Some clones in this sample may be carry-over from other donors' samples.

V usage is TRBV27 and J usage is TRBJ2-5; TRBD1 aligns across 9 bases. In germline, CDR1 is MNHEY, CDR2 SMNVEV (reference sequence). With V trimmed by 4 bases and J by 10 bases, 4 bases remained unmatched. The CDR3 totals 12 residues. This CDR3 reads CASSSGQGGQYF. The CDR3 DNA is TGTGCCAGCAGTTCGGGACAGGGTGGCCAGTACTTC.

The gene calls are TRBV27 and TRBJ2-1, with unresolved D. V lost 4 bases and J 0 bases, leaving 7 bases between the germline ends. Germline loops: CDR1 MNHEY, CDR2 SMNVEV (reference sequence). The CDR3 sequence is 14 residues long. The CDR3 region is CASSSSYSYNEQFF. The CDR3 nucleotides are TGTGCCAGCAGTTCCTCTTACTCCTACAATGAGCAGTTCTTC.

This rearrangement joins TRBV7-9 to TRBJ2-7; a weak D match, TRBD1 (5 bases). CDR3 length equals 14 residues. Trimming removed 5 bases from V and 2 bases from J, with 13 bases in between. Germline V lookup: CDR1 SEHNR, CDR2 FQNEAQ (reference sequence). The CDR3 spells CASSPRRGPYEQYV. CDR3 coding DNA: TGTGCCAGCAGCCCTAGAAGGGGCCCCTACGAGCAGTACGTC.